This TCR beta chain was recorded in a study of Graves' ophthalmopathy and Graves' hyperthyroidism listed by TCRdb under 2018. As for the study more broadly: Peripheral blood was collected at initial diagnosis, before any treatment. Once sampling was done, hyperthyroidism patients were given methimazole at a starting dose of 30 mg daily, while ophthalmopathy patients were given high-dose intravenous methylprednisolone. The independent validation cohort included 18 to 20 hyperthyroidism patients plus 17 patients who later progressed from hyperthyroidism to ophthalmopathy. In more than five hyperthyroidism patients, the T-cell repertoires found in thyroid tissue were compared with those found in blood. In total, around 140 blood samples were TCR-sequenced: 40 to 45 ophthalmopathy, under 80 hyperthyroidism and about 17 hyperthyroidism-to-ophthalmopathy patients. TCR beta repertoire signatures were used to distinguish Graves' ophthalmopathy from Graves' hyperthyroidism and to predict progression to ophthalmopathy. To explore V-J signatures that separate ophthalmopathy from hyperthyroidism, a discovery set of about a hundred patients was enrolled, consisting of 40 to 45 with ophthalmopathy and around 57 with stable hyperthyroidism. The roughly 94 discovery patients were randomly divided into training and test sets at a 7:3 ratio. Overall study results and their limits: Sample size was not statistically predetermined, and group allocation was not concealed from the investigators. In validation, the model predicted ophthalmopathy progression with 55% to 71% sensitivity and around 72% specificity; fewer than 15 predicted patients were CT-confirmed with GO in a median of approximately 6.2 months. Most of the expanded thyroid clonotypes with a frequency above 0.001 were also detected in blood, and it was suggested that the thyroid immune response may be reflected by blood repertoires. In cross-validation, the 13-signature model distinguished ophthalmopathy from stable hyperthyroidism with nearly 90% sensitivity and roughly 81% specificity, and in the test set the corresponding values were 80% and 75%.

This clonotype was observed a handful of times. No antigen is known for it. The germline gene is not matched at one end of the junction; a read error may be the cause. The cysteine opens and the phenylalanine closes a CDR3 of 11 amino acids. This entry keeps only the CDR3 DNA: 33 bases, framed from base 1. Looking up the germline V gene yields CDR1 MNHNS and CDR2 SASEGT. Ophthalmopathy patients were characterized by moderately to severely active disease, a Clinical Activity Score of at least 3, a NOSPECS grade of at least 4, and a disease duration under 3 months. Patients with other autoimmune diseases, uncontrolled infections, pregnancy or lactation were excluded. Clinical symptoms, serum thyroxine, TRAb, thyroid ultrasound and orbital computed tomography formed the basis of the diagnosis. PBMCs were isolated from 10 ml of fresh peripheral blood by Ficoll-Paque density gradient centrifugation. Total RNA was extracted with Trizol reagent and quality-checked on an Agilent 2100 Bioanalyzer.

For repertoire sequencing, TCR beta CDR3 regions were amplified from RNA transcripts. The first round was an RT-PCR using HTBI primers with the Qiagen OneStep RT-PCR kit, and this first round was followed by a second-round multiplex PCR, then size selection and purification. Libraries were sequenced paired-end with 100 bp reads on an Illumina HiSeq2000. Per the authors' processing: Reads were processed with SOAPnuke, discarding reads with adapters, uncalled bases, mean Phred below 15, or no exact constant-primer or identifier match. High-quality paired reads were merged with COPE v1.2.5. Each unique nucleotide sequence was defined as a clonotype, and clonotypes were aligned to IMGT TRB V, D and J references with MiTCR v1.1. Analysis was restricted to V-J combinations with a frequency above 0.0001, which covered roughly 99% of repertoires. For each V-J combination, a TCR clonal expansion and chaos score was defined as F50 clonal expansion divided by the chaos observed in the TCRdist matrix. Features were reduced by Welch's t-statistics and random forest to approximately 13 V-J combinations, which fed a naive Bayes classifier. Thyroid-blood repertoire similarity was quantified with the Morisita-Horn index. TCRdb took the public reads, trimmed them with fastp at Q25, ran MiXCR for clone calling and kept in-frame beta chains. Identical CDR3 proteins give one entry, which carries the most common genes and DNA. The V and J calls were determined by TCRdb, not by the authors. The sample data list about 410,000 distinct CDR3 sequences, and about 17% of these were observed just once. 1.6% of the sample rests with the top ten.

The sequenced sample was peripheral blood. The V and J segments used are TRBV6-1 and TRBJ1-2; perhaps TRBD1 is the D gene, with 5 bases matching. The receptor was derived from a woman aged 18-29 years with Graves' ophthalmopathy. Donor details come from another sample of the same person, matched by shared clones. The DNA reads TGTGTCAGCGGGGGAACTTATGGCTACACCTTC. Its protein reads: CVSGGTYGYTF.